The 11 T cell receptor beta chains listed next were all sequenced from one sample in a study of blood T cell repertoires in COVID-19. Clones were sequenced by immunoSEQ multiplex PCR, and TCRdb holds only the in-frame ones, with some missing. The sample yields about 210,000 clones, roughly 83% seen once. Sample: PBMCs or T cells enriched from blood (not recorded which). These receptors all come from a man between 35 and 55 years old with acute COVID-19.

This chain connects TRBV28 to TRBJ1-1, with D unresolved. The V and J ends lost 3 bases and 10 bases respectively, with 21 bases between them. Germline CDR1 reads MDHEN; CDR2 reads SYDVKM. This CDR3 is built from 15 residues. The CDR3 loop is CASSFYLGSAGRAFF. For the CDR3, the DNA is TGTGCCAGCAGTTTTTATTTAGGCTCGGCGGGTAGAGCTTTCTTT.

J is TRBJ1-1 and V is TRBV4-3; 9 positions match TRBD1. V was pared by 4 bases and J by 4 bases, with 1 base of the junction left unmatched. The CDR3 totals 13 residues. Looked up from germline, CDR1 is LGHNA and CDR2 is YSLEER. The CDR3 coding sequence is TGCGCCAGCAGCCTGGACAGGGGCACTGAAGCTTTCTTT. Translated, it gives CASSLDRGTEAFF.

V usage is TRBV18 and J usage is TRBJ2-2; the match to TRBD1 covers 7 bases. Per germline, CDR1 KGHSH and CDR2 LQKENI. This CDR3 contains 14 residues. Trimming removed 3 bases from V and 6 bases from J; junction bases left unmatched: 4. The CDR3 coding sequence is TGTGCCAGCTCACCTCTTCAGGGGGCCGGGGAGCTGTTTTTT. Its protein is CASSPLQGAGELFF.

CDR3 loop: CASSSDREQKGYTF. As DNA, the CDR3 is TGTGCCAGTAGTTCTGACAGGGAACAAAAAGGCTACACCTTC. The chain couples TRBV19 to TRBJ1-2, with 7 bases matching TRBD1. Losses at the gene ends were 5 bases for V and 8 bases for J; bases not matched to a gene: 11. This CDR3 comprises 14 residues. Germline assignment: CDR1 LNHDA and CDR2 SQIVND (reference sequence).

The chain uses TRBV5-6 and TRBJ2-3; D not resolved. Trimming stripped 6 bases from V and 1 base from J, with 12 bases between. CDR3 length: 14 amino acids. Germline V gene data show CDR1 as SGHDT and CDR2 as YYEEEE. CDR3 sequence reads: CASTLYPRTDTQYF. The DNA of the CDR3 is TGTGCCAGCACCCTCTATCCCCGCACAGATACGCAGTATTTT. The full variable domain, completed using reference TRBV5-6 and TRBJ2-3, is DAGVTQSPTHLIKTRGQQVTLRCSPKSGHDTVSWYQQALGQGPQFIFQYYEEEERQRGNFPDRFSGHQFPNYSSELNVNALLLGDSALYLCASTLYPRTDTQYFGPGTRLTVL.

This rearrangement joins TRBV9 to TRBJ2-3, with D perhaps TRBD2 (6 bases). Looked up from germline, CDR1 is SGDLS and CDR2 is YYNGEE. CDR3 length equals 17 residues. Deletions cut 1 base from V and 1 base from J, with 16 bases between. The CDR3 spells CASSVKWAGTGTDTQYF. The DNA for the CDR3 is TGTGCCAGCAGCGTAAAGTGGGCGGGAACTGGCACAGATACGCAGTATTTT.

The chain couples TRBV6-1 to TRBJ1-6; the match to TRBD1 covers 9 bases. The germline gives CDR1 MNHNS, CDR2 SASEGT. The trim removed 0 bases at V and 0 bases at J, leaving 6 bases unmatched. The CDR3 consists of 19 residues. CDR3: CASSEAGTGLSSYNSPLHF. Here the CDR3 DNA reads TGTGCCAGCAGTGAAGCAGGGACAGGGCTCAGCTCCTATAATTCACCCCTCCACTTT.

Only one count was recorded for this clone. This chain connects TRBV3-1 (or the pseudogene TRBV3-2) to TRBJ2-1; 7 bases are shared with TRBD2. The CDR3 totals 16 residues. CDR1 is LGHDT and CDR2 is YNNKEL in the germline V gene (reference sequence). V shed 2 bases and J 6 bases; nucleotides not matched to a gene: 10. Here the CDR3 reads CASSQSLGGSGNEQFF. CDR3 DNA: TGTGCCAGCAGCCAAAGCCTGGGCGGGAGCGGCAATGAGCAGTTCTTC.

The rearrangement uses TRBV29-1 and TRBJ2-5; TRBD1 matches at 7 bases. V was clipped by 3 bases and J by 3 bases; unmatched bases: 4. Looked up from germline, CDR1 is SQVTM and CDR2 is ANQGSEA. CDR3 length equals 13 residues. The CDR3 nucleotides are TGCAGCGTTGAGGGTGACAGGGAAGAGACCCAGTACTTC. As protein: CSVEGDREETQYF.

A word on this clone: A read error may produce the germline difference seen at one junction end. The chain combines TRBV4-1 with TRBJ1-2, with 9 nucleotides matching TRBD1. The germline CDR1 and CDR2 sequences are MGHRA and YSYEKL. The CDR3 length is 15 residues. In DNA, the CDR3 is TGCGCCGGCAGCCAAGAGGACAGGGGTGTCTATGGCTACACCTTC. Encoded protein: CAGSQEDRGVYGYTF.

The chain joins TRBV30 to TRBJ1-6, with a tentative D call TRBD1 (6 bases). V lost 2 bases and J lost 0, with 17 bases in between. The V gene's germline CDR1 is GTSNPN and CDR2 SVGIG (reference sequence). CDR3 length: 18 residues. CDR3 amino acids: CAWSTRDTKSSYNSPLHF. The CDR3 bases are TGTGCCTGGAGTACCCGGGACACCAAGAGCTCCTATAATTCACCCCTCCACTTT. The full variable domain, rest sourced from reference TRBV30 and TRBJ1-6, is SQTIHQWPATLVQPVGSPLSLECTVEGTSNPNLYWYRQAAGRGLQLLFYSVGIGQISSEVPQNLSASRPQDRQFILSSKKLLLSDSGFYLCAWSTRDTKSSYNSPLHFGNGTRLTVT.